Below are 27 T cell receptor beta chains sequenced from a single sample in a study of shared clonotypes between healthy human individuals (dated by TCRdb to about 2020). Libraries were made using the immunoSEQ multiplex PCR assay. In its TCRdb copy, this immuneACCESS table keeps in-frame sequences only and misses some clones. Where compared with another copy, unresolved V genes explain less than half of these, and the others have no known cause. The sample profile shows millions of clones; just over 90% of them were found once. Around 0.15% of the sample is held by the ten biggest clonotypes. The sample taken for sequencing was naive CD4+ T cells sorted from blood. What the cell subset or site label conveys for this sample: CD45RA+ positively selected. These receptors were collected from a man between 18 and 29 years old in good health.

This rearrangement joins TRBV9 to TRBJ2-1; 8 bases line up with TRBD1. CDR1 is SGDLS, CDR2 YYNGEE, per germline. The CDR3 spans 14 residues. Losses at the gene ends were 3 bases for V and 5 bases for J; bases not matched to a gene: 4. In nucleotides, the CDR3 is TGTGCCAGCAGCGGACAGGGGTTCGACAATGAGCAGTTCTTC. This codes for CASSGQGFDNEQFF.

This sequence joins TRBV19 and TRBJ1-6, with D uncertain. Germline CDR1 reads LNHDA; CDR2 reads SQIVND (reference sequence). The CDR3 is made up of 15 amino acids. V lost 5 bases, J lost 11 bases, and 19 bases lay in between. CDR3 coding DNA: TGTGCCAGTAGTCCCGTTTGGCAGCTTTATCCACCCCTCCACTTT. Its translation: CASSPVWQLYPPLHF.

The rearrangement uses TRBV15 and TRBJ2-7; 10 positions match TRBD1. Germline CDR1 is LNHNV and CDR2 is YYDKDF (reference sequence). The V segment lost 1 base and the J segment 7 bases; nucleotides outside the gene matches: 4. CDR3 size: 14 residues. The CDR3 protein is CATSRGQGAEEQYF. Written as DNA, the CDR3 is TGTGCCACCAGCAGAGGACAGGGGGCGGAGGAGCAGTACTTC.

The chain couples TRBV14 to TRBJ2-7, with D tentatively TRBD2 (6 bases). Trimming removed 4 bases from V and 2 bases from J, with 15 bases in between. The CDR3 extends over 15 amino acids. Germline values: CDR1 SGHDN, CDR2 FVKESK. The CDR3 spells CASSPSGGYPYEQYF. CDR3 coding DNA: TGTGCCAGCAGCCCGAGTGGGGGGTACCCCTACGAGCAGTACTTC. The variable domain in full, with the rest retrieved from reference TRBV14 and TRBJ2-7, is EAGVTQFPSHSVIEKGQTVTLRCDPISGHDNLYWYRRVMGKEIKFLLHFVKESKQDESGMPNNRFLAERTGGTYSTLKVQPAELEDSGVYFCASSPSGGYPYEQYFGPGTRLTVT.

The genes are TRBV9 and TRBJ1-2; D uncertain. V lost 0 bases and J 6 bases, leaving 9 bases between the germline ends. The CDR3 is 13 amino acids. The germline V gene encodes CDR1 SGDLS and CDR2 YYNGEE. Here the CDR3 DNA reads TGTGCCAGCAGCGTAGCTGGACGCAATGGCTACACCTTC. It translates to CASSVAGRNGYTF.

This chain links TRBV18 with TRBJ1-6; TRBD1 matches 8 bases. CDR3 length equals 14 residues. Germline CDR1 is KGHSH and CDR2 is LQKENI. Losses at the gene ends were 8 bases for V and 5 bases for J; bases not matched to a gene: 5. The CDR3 DNA sequence: TGTGCCAGCCAGGACAGGGACGATAATTCACCCCTCCACTTT. Protein product: CASQDRDDNSPLHF.

V and J are TRBV29-1 and TRBJ2-1, with D unclear. The CDR3 consists of 13 residues. V lost 6 bases, J lost 8 bases, and 17 bases lay in between. The V gene's germline CDR1 is SQVTM and CDR2 ANQGSEA. For the CDR3, the DNA is TGCAGCGTCTACACCGGTCCGACCGATGAGCAGTTCTTC. Protein: CSVYTGPTDEQFF.

This clone was recorded a few times. V gene TRBV2 combines with J gene TRBJ1-1; no clear D gene. Germline CDR1 is SNHLY and CDR2 is FYNNEI. CDR3 length: 12 amino acids. V lost 6 bases and J 14 bases, leaving 19 bases between the germline ends. CDR3 sequence reads: CASSERLGRRFF. The DNA of the CDR3 is TGTGCCAGCAGCGAACGACTGGGTCGGAGGTTCTTT.

The V and J genes are TRBV30 and TRBJ1-4; a weak D match, TRBD1 (6 bases). Per germline, CDR1 GTSNPN and CDR2 SVGIG (reference sequence). Deletions cut 2 bases from V and 6 bases from J, with 7 bases between. The CDR3 contains 12 residues. CDR3 sequence: CAWSTGYEKLFF. In DNA form, the CDR3 reads TGTGCCTGGAGTACAGGGTATGAAAAACTGTTTTTT.

This chain joins TRBV5-6 and TRBJ2-7; D unclear. The germline gives CDR1 SGHDT, CDR2 YYEEEE. This CDR3 spans 12 amino acids. Trimming removed 3 bases from V and 1 base from J, with 5 bases in between. This CDR3 is CASSSTSYEQYF. The CDR3 DNA is TGTGCCAGCAGCTCTACTTCCTACGAGCAGTACTTC.

The CDR3 nucleotides read TGTGCCAGCAGTAATACAGTAGGGCTTGGCTACACCTTC. Encoded protein: CASSNTVGLGYTF. The gene calls are TRBV6-1 and TRBJ1-2; the D is unclear. Germline V CDR1 and CDR2: MNHNS, SASEGT. The CDR3 sequence is 13 residues long. V lost 5 bases and J 7 bases, leaving 14 bases between the germline ends.

Concerning this clone: The same CDR3 is also encoded by other DNA sequences in this sample. The chain links TRBV7-3 to TRBJ2-5; 8 bases align to TRBD1. With V trimmed by 5 bases and J by 1 base, 3 bases remained unmatched. In germline, CDR1 is SGHTA, CDR2 FQGTGA. CDR3 length equals 14 residues. CDR3 sequence: CASSAGTGQETQYF. Here the CDR3 DNA reads TGTGCCAGCAGCGCCGGGACAGGCCAAGAGACCCAGTACTTC.

This rearrangement joins TRBV6-5 to TRBJ2-7, with D possibly TRBD1 on 6 matching bases. Between the trimmed V and J ends, which lost 5 bases and 2 bases, there was a span of 16 bases. Germline CDR1 is MNHEY and CDR2 is SVGAGI. The CDR3 has 15 residues. As DNA, the CDR3 is TGTGCCAGCAGTGGTCGGGACACTCGACCCTACGAGCAGTACTTC. Translation: CASSGRDTRPYEQYF.

J is TRBJ2-5 and V is TRBV5-1; D is unclear. This CDR3 region has 14 residues. V lost 8 bases to trimming and J lost 1 base, with 15 bases between them. CDR1 is SGHRS and CDR2 is YFSETQ in the germline V gene. Here the CDR3 reads CASSYVLAQETQYF. CDR3 sequence (DNA): TGCGCCAGTTCATACGTCTTAGCCCAAGAGACCCAGTACTTC.

CDR3 nucleotide sequence: TGTGCCAGCAAGGAGGACTACCTCCATGAAGCTTTCTTT. This codes for CASKEDYLHEAFF. V usage is TRBV6-1 and J usage is TRBJ1-1; D ambiguous. Germline-derived CDR1 and CDR2 are MNHNS and SASEGT. V lost 7 bases and J 7 bases, leaving 16 bases between the germline ends. The CDR3 contains 13 residues.

This sequence joins TRBV7-2 and TRBJ2-7, with 13 bases matching TRBD2. Germline V gives CDR1 SGHTA, CDR2 FQGNSA. The CDR3 loop spans 15 amino acids. The V and J ends lost 5 bases and 2 bases, in that order; junction bases with no gene match: 3. CDR3 coding DNA: TGTGCCAGCAGCCCCGGGACTAGCGGGACCTACGAGCAGTACTTC. Translation: CASSPGTSGTYEQYF.

The CDR3 here is CASSPTGHPTGDEQYF. The CDR3 coding sequence is TGTGCCAGCAGCCCTACGGGGCACCCCACGGGGGACGAGCAGTACTTC. V and J are TRBV5-4 and TRBJ2-7; D possibly corresponds to TRBD2 (6 bases). CDR3 length: 16 amino acids. CDR1 is SGHNT, CDR2 YYREEE, per germline (reference sequence). Deletions cut 4 bases from V and 5 bases from J, with 22 bases between.

The chain carries TRBV28 and TRBJ1-6; possible D gene TRBD1, 6 bases. The CDR3 contains 14 residues. Germline V gene data show CDR1 as MDHEN and CDR2 as SYDVKM. Trimming left V 5 bases short and J 7 bases short, with 12 bases between. The CDR3 loop reads CASSLRTENSPLHF. CDR3 coding DNA: TGTGCCAGCAGTCTCCGGACAGAAAATTCACCCCTCCACTTT. Full variable domain (outside the CDR3, taken from reference TRBV28 and TRBJ1-6): DVKVTQSSRYLVKRTGEKVFLECVQDMDHENMFWYRQDPGLGLRLIYFSYDVKMKEKGDIPEGYSVSREKKERFSLILESASTNQTSMYLCASSLRTENSPLHFGNGTRLTVT.

The chain employs TRBV9 and TRBJ2-6; D remains ambiguous. Germline V gene lookup returns CDR1 SGDLS and CDR2 YYNGEE. V lost 0 bases to trimming and J lost 0 bases, with 4 bases between them. This CDR3 has 15 residues. This chain's CDR3 is CASSVVLSGANVLTF. CDR3 nucleotides: TGTGCCAGCAGCGTAGTACTCTCTGGGGCCAACGTCCTGACTTTC. Variable domain in full (rest from reference TRBV9 and TRBJ2-6): DSGVTQTPKHLITATGQRVTLRCSPRSGDLSVYWYQQSLDQGLQFLIQYYNGEERAKGNILERFSAQQFPDLHSELNLSSLELGDSALYFCASSVVLSGANVLTFGAGSRLTVL.

The chain links TRBV6-5 to TRBJ1-1; TRBD1 matches at 8 bases. The V gene end was trimmed by 6 bases and the J gene end by 1 base; junction bases not matched to a gene: 4. The CDR3 length is 14 residues. CDR1 is MNHEY and CDR2 is SVGAGI in the germline V gene. The CDR3 loop reads CASRPTGGNTEAFF. The CDR3 nucleotides read TGTGCCAGCAGACCTACAGGGGGGAACACTGAAGCTTTCTTT.

Notes on this clone: Within the sample, other DNA sequences also encode this same CDR3. This chain connects TRBV5-1 to TRBJ2-5; 8 bases line up with TRBD2. Germline values: CDR1 SGHRS, CDR2 YFSETQ. The CDR3 sequence is 16 residues long. J was trimmed by 1 base and V by 1 base; bases with no gene match: 6. The CDR3 nucleotides read TGCGCCAGCAGCTTGTCCGGGGGGGCCCTCCAAGAGACCCAGTACTTC. It translates to CASSLSGGALQETQYF. The whole variable domain, remainder taken from reference TRBV5-1 and TRBJ2-5, is KAGVTQTPRYLIKTRGQQVTLSCSPISGHRSVSWYQQTPGQGLQFLFEYFSETQRNKGNFPGRFSGRQFSNSRSEMNVSTLELGDSALYLCASSLSGGALQETQYFGPGTRLLVL.

The rearrangement links TRBV7-9 to TRBJ1-1, with TRBD1 matching 7 bases. The CDR3 is 14 amino acids. Looked up from germline, CDR1 is SEHNR and CDR2 is FQNEAQ (reference sequence). Trimming removed 5 bases from V and 2 bases from J; junction bases left unmatched: 5. The CDR3 sequence is CASSLGGANTEAFF. The DNA of the CDR3 is TGTGCCAGCAGCCTAGGGGGCGCCAACACTGAAGCTTTCTTT.

The gene calls are TRBV30 and TRBJ1-4; D possibly corresponds to TRBD1 (5 bases). V was trimmed by 0 bases and J by 8 bases, leaving 16 bases between them. CDR1 GTSNPN and CDR2 SVGIG come from the germline V gene (reference sequence). The CDR3 is 15 amino acids. The CDR3 protein is CAWSVRYGGGEKLFF. CDR3 nucleotides: TGTGCCTGGAGTGTACGCTACGGGGGAGGAGAAAAACTGTTTTTT.

V gene TRBV11-2 combines with J gene TRBJ2-2; D uncertain. V shed 5 bases and J shed 8 bases, with 12 bases lying between them. This CDR3 is 13 amino acids long. Germline values: CDR1 SGHAT, CDR2 FQNNGV. CDR3 bases: TGTGCCAGCAGCCCAATCGCCAAGGGGGAGCTGTTTTTT. Translation gives CASSPIAKGELFF. The entire variable domain, with the rest obtained from reference TRBV11-2 and TRBJ2-2, is as follows: EAGVAQSPRYKIIEKRQSVAFWCNPISGHATLYWYQQILGQGPKLLIQFQNNGVVDDSQLPKDRFSAERLKGVDSTLKIQPAKLEDSAVYLCASSPIAKGELFFGEGSRLTVL.

V and J are TRBV5-1 and TRBJ2-7; 7 bases fit TRBD2. The germline CDR1 and CDR2 sequences are SGHRS and YFSETQ. After removal of 2 bases from V and 0 bases from J, the junction contained 11 bases not matched to a gene. There are 17 residues in the CDR3. The CDR3 region is CASSLIGPSGYSYEQYF. The CDR3, as DNA: TGCGCCAGCAGCTTAATTGGGCCTAGCGGATACTCCTACGAGCAGTACTTC.

V and J are TRBV7-2 and TRBJ2-2; 7 bases fit TRBD2. Germline assignment: CDR1 SGHTA and CDR2 FQGNSA. The CDR3 is made up of 16 amino acids. V lost 8 bases, J lost 1 base, and 10 bases stayed unmatched. The CDR3 protein is CASGAFSGGNTGELFF. The CDR3 DNA is TGTGCCAGCGGAGCCTTTTCGGGGGGGAACACCGGGGAGCTGTTTTTT.

V gene TRBV6-1 combines with J gene TRBJ1-6; TRBD1 is a possible D gene (6 bases). Per germline, CDR1 MNHNS and CDR2 SASEGT. This CDR3 has 13 residues. V was trimmed by 8 bases and J by 7 bases, leaving 12 bases between them. The chain's CDR3 is CASHREVNSPLHF. In DNA, the CDR3 is TGTGCCAGCCACAGGGAGGTCAATTCACCCCTCCACTTT.